This passage covers 6 T cell receptor beta chains from one sample sequenced in a study of shared clonotypes between healthy human individuals. The repertoire was sequenced with immunoSEQ multiplex PCR; TCRdb's copy has only in-frame clones and lacks some. The repertoire holds some 2.1 million clones, around 95% seen once, with 0.1% to 0.15% in the top ten. Sequenced: naive CD4+ T cells sorted from blood. Subset here: CD45RA+ positively selected. The receptors originated from a man younger than 30 in good health.

Note on this clone: Other nucleotide sequences from this sample produce the same CDR3. The chain is built from TRBV11-3 and TRBJ2-5; possible D gene TRBD1, 6 bases. Germline values: CDR1 SGHNT, CDR2 YENEEA. The CDR3 has 13 residues. Trimming pared 2 bases from V and 3 bases from J, leaving 7 bases between. Written as DNA, the CDR3 is TGTGCCAGCAGCTTAACAGGGAAAGAGACCCAGTACTTC. Protein: CASSLTGKETQYF.

This clone was detected only once. This sequence joins TRBV25-1 and TRBJ1-2, with D perhaps matching TRBD1 (5 bases). V was cut by 5 bases and J by 4 bases, with 17 bases left in between. The germline CDR1 and CDR2 sequences are MGHDK and SYGVNS. The CDR3 is 15 amino acids. CDR3 sequence: CASSSGQGDSYGYTF. CDR3 nucleotide sequence: TGTGCCAGCAGTTCAGGACAAGGGGATTCCTATGGCTACACCTTC.

Notes on this clone: The identical CDR3 is also encoded by other nucleotide sequences in the sample. The chain joins TRBV5-1 to TRBJ1-5; 7 nucleotides align to TRBD1. In germline, CDR1 is SGHRS, CDR2 YFSETQ. V lost 4 bases to trimming and J lost 5 bases; unmatched junction nucleotides: 6. The CDR3 sequence is 14 residues long. CDR3 sequence (DNA): TGCGCCAGCAGCCCAGACAGGGCTGATCAGCCCCAGCATTTT. Protein product: CASSPDRADQPQHF.

A remark on this clone: Additional DNA sequences in this sample encode the identical CDR3. The DNA for the CDR3 is TGTGCCAGCAGACAGGCTAATGAAAAACTGTTTTTT. Protein product: CASRQANEKLFF. The V gene is TRBV2, the J gene TRBJ1-4; possibly TRBD1 for D (5 bases). Germline V gives CDR1 SNHLY, CDR2 FYNNEI. V was trimmed by 6 bases and J by 3 bases, leaving 5 bases between them. The CDR3 consists of 12 residues.

The gene calls are TRBV18 and TRBJ2-7; the match to TRBD1 covers 8 bases. The CDR3 spans 15 residues. Per the germline V gene, CDR1 is KGHSH and CDR2 is LQKENI. Trimming took 2 bases from V and 2 from J; bases not matched to a gene: 5. The CDR3 DNA sequence: TGTGCCAGCTCACCATCTACAGGGGGAACCTACGAGCAGTACTTC. Translated, it gives CASSPSTGGTYEQYF.

The rearrangement uses TRBV5-1 and TRBJ2-3; 8 bases are shared with TRBD2. Germline trimming cut 7 bases from V and 1 base from J; bases unmatched to any gene: 8. This CDR3 spans 15 amino acids. Germline CDR1 reads SGHRS; CDR2 reads YFSETQ. The CDR3 DNA sequence: TGCGCCAGCGCCGCGGGACTAGTGGGCACAGATACGCAGTATTTT. It encodes CASAAGLVGTDTQYF.